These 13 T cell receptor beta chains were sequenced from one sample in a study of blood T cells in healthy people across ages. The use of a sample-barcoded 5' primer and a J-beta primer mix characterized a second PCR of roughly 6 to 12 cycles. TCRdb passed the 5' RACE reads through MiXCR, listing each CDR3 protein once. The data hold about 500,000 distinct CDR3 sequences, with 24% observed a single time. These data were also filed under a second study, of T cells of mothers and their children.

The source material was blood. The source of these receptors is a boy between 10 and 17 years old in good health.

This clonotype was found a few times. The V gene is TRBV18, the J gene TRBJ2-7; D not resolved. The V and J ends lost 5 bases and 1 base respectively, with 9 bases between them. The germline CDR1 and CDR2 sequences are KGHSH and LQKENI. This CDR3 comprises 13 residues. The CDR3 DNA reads TGTGCCAGCTCAAGCCAGCCATCCTACGAGCAGTACTTC. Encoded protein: CASSSQPSYEQYF.

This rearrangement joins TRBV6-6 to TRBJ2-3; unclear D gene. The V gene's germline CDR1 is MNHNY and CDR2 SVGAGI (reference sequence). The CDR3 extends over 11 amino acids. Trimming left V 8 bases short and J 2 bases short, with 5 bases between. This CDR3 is CASVATDTQYF. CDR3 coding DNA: TGTGCCAGCGTGGCCACAGATACGCAGTATTTT.

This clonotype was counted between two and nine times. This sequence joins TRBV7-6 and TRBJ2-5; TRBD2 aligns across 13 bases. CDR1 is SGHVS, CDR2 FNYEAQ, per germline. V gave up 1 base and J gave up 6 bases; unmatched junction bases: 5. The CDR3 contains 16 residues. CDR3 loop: CASSLEGGLAGQTQYF. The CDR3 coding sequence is TGTGCCAGCAGCTTAGAAGGGGGACTAGCGGGACAGACCCAGTACTTC.

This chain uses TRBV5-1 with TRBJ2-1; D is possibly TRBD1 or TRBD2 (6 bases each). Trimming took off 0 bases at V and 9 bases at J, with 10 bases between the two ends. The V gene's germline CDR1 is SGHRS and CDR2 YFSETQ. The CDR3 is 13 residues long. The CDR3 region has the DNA TGCGCCAGCAGCTTGGGGGGGGCGAGTGAGCAGTTCTTC. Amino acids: CASSLGGASEQFF.

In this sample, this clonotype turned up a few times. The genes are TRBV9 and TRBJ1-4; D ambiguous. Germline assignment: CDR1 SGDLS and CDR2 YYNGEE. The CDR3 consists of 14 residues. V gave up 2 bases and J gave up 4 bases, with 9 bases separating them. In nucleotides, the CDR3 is TGTGCCAGCAGCGTCGACACCCATAATGAAAAACTGTTTTTT. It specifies CASSVDTHNEKLFF.

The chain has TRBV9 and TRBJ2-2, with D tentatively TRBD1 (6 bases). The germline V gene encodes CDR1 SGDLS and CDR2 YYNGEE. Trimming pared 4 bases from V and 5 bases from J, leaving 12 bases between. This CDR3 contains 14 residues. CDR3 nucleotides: TGTGCCAGCAGCCTATGGGACAAAACCGGGGAGCTGTTTTTT. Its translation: CASSLWDKTGELFF.

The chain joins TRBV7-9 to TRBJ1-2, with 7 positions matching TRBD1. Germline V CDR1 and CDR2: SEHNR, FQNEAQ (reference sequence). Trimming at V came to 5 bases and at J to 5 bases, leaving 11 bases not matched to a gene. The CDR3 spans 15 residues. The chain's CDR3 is CASSASGTAVYGYTF. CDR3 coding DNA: TGTGCCAGCAGCGCCTCCGGGACAGCGGTATATGGCTACACCTTC. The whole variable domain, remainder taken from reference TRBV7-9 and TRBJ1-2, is DTGVSQNPRHKITKRGQNVTFRCDPISEHNRLYWYRQTLGQGPEFLTYFQNEAQLEKSRLLSDRFSAERPKGSFSTLEIQRTEQGDSAMYLCASSASGTAVYGYTFGSGTRLTVV.

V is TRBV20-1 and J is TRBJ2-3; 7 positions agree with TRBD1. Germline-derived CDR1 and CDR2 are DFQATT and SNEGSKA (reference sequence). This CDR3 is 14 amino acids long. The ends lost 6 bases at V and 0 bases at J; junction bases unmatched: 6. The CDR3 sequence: CSAPLGQSTDTQYF. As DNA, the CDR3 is TGCAGTGCGCCATTGGGACAGAGCACAGATACGCAGTATTTT.

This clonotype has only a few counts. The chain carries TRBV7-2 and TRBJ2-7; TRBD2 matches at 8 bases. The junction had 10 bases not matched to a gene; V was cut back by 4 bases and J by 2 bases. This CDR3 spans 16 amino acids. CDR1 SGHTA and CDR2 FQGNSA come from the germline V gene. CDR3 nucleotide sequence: TGTGCCAGCAGCTCAAACGGGGCGGGAGGCGCCTACGAGCAGTACTTC. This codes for CASSSNGAGGAYEQYF. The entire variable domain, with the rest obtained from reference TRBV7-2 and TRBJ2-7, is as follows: GAGVSQSPSNKVTEKGKDVELRCDPISGHTALYWYRQSLGQGLEFLIYFQGNSAPDKSGLPSDRFSAERTGGSVSTLTIQRTQQEDSAVYLCASSSNGAGGAYEQYFGPGTRLTVT.

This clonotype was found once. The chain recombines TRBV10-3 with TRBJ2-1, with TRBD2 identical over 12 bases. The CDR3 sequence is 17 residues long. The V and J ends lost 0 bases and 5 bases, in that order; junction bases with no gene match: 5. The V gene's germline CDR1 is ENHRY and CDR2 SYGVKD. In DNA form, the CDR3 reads TGTGCCATCAGTGAGTCGGCTCTAGCGGGAGGGCACAATGAGCAGTTCTTC. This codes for CAISESALAGGHNEQFF.

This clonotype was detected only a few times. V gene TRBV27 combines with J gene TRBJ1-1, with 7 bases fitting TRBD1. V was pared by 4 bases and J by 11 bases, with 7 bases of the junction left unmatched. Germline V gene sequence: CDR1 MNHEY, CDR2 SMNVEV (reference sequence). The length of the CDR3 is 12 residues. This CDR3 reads CASSSQGGKAFF. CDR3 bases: TGTGCCAGCAGTTCCCAGGGGGGGAAGGCTTTCTTT.

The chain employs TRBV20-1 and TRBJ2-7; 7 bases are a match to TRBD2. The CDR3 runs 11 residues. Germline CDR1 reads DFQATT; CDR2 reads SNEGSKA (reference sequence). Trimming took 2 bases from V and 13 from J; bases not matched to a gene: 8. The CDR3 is CSARTSAGQYF. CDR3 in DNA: TGCAGTGCTAGAACTAGCGCCGGACAATACTTC.

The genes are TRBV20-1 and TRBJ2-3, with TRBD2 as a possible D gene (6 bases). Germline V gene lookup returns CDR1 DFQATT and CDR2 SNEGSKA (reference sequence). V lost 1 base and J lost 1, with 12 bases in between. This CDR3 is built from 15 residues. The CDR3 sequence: CSARGGGIGTDTQYF. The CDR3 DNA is TGCAGTGCTAGAGGGGGCGGGATAGGCACAGATACGCAGTATTTT.